These T cell receptor beta chains were read from a single sample in a study of cytotoxic CD8 clonotypes in ibrutinib-treated CLL. Profiled with immunoSEQ multiplex PCR; TCRdb holds only in-frame clones, not every one. The table shows about 140,000 clones, with approximately 90% occurring only once. This specimen consisted of PBMCs, obtained after 12 months of ibrutinib treatment. Receptor source: a human donor with chronic lymphocytic leukemia. CDR3s include the opening cysteine and the closing phenylalanine or tryptophan. Fields, in order: clone size, V gene, D gene, J gene, CDR3 DNA, CDR3 protein. D genes are given only for firm matches. Size is omitted from some rows. Given values are once, few, many or a class for expanded clones.

clone size: .; V gene: TRBV25-1; D gene: .; J gene: TRBJ1-2; CDR3 DNA: TGTGCCAGCAGTGGACGGCTAGGACAGTATTATGGCTACACCTTC; CDR3 protein: CASSGRLGQYYGYTF
clone size: once; V gene: TRBV27; D gene: TRBD1; J gene: TRBJ2-7; CDR3 DNA: TGTGCCAGCAGTTCTGGCCTCGGACAGGGCCTACCGGTGCAGTACTTC; CDR3 protein: CASSSGLGQGLPVQYF
clone size: .; V gene: TRBV6-6; D gene: TRBD1; J gene: TRBJ1-1; CDR3 DNA: TGTGCCAGCAGCAACAGGGGTACGGCTGAAGCTTTCTTT; CDR3 protein: CASSNRGTAEAFF
clone size: .; V gene: TRBV30; D gene: TRBD1; J gene: TRBJ1-1; CDR3 DNA: TGTGCCTGGAGCGTTAATTTGAGGGGGCTAAACACTGAAGCTTTCTTT; CDR3 protein: CAWSVNLRGLNTEAFF
clone size: .; V gene: TRBV6-1; D gene: .; J gene: TRBJ2-7; CDR3 DNA: TGTGCCAGCAGTGAAGGGGGCCCCTACGAGCAGTACTTC; CDR3 protein: CASSEGGPYEQYF
clone size: once; V gene: TRBV19; D gene: .; J gene: TRBJ2-7; CDR3 DNA: TGTGCCAGTAGTATCAGCGTCTCCTACGAGCAGTACTTC; CDR3 protein: CASSISVSYEQYF
clone size: .; V gene: TRBV27; D gene: .; J gene: TRBJ1-2; CDR3 DNA: TGTGCCAGCATCCCCTGGTTGGAGAGTCCCTATGGCTACACCTTC; CDR3 protein: CASIPWLESPYGYTF
clone size: .; V gene: TRBV19; D gene: TRBD2; J gene: TRBJ2-3; CDR3 DNA: TGTGCCAGTAGTATACTGCTAGCGGGAGCCTCGGATACGCAGTATTTT; CDR3 protein: CASSILLAGASDTQYF
clone size: .; V gene: TRBV7-9; D gene: TRBD1; J gene: TRBJ2-1; CDR3 DNA: TGTGCCAGCAGCTTCACAGGGGATGGGCAAAGGAATGAGCAGTTCTTC; CDR3 protein: CASSFTGDGQRNEQFF
clone size: .; V gene: TRBV6-5; D gene: .; J gene: TRBJ2-7; CDR3 DNA: TGTGCCAGCAGTTACTCCCACAGGGACTACGAGCAGTACTTC; CDR3 protein: CASSYSHRDYEQYF
clone size: .; V gene: TRBV5-1; D gene: .; J gene: TRBJ2-1; CDR3 DNA: TGCGCCAGCAGCTTGTCACTGAACAATGAGCAGTTCTTC; CDR3 protein: CASSLSLNNEQFF
clone size: .; V gene: TRBV5-6; D gene: .; J gene: TRBJ2-7; CDR3 DNA: TGTGCCAGCAGCTTTGCCTACGAGCAGTACTTC; CDR3 protein: CASSFAYEQYF
clone size: .; V gene: TRBV7-3; D gene: .; J gene: TRBJ2-3; CDR3 DNA: TGTGCCAGCAGCTCTGGGAATAGCGCAGATACGCAGTATTTT; CDR3 protein: CASSSGNSADTQYF
clone size: .; V gene: TRBV28; D gene: .; J gene: TRBJ1-5; CDR3 DNA: TGTGCCAGCAGTTCACGGACGGCGGGGGGTACTCAGCCCCAGCATTTT; CDR3 protein: CASSSRTAGGTQPQHF
clone size: .; V gene: TRBV28; D gene: TRBD1; J gene: TRBJ2-7; CDR3 DNA: TGTGCCAGCAGGGGACAGTACGAGCAGTACTTC; CDR3 protein: CASRGQYEQYF
clone size: .; V gene: TRBV29-1; D gene: TRBD1; J gene: TRBJ2-1; CDR3 DNA: TGCAGCGTGGCAAGACAGGGGAATGAGCAGTTCTTC; CDR3 protein: CSVARQGNEQFF
clone size: .; V gene: TRBV4-3; D gene: .; J gene: TRBJ2-1; CDR3 DNA: TGCGCCAGCAGCCAAGATCGTTCGTGGAGCTCCTACAATGAGCAGTTCTTC; CDR3 protein: CASSQDRSWSSYNEQFF
clone size: once; V gene: TRBV28; D gene: TRBD1; J gene: TRBJ2-5; CDR3 DNA: TGTGCCAGCCGGGCAGGACAGGCGCGAGAGACCCAGTACTTC; CDR3 protein: CASRAGQARETQYF
clone size: .; V gene: TRBV28; D gene: .; J gene: TRBJ2-7; CDR3 DNA: TGTGCCAGCAGGGCACCTCCGGGGGAGCAGTACTTC; CDR3 protein: CASRAPPGEQYF
clone size: .; V gene: TRBV11-2; D gene: .; J gene: TRBJ2-2; CDR3 DNA: TGTGCCAGCAGCGGAATGACTAGTCGGCTGTTTTTT; CDR3 protein: CASSGMTSRLFF
clone size: .; V gene: TRBV28; D gene: .; J gene: TRBJ1-2; CDR3 DNA: TGTGCCAGCACCTACGGAGCCTCCTATGGCTACACCTTC; CDR3 protein: CASTYGASYGYTF
clone size: .; V gene: TRBV19; D gene: .; J gene: TRBJ2-3; CDR3 DNA: TGTGCCAGTACTAAGACATACCTCGGAGATACGCAGTATTTT; CDR3 protein: CASTKTYLGDTQYF
clone size: .; V gene: TRBV5-1; D gene: TRBD1; J gene: TRBJ1-1; CDR3 DNA: TGCGCCAGCAGCTTGGGGACAGGTTCTGAAGCTTTCTTT; CDR3 protein: CASSLGTGSEAFF
clone size: once; V gene: TRBV30; D gene: TRBD1; J gene: TRBJ2-5; CDR3 DNA: TGTGCCTGGAGCTACAGGGGAAGGGAGACCCAGTACTTC; CDR3 protein: CAWSYRGRETQYF
clone size: .; V gene: TRBV7-8; D gene: .; J gene: TRBJ1-4; CDR3 DNA: TGTGCCAGCAGCCCTGATCCTAACGGTGAAAAACTGTTTTTT; CDR3 protein: CASSPDPNGEKLFF
clone size: .; V gene: TRBV18; D gene: TRBD2; J gene: TRBJ2-5; CDR3 DNA: TGTGCCAGCTCCCCCCGAGGACTAGCGGGACAAGAGACCCAGTACTTC; CDR3 protein: CASSPRGLAGQETQYF
clone size: .; V gene: TRBV2; D gene: TRBD2; J gene: TRBJ2-7; CDR3 DNA: TGTGCCAGCAGTTGGGATCTTGCGTCGGGACTAGGAGTCGAGCAGTACTTC; CDR3 protein: CASSWDLASGLGVEQYF
clone size: once; V gene: TRBV6-5; D gene: .; J gene: TRBJ1-1; CDR3 DNA: TGTGCCAGCAGTCGACTCCAGGGGAACACTGAAGCTTTCTTT; CDR3 protein: CASSRLQGNTEAFF
clone size: .; V gene: TRBV29-1; D gene: .; J gene: TRBJ1-5; CDR3 DNA: TGCAGCATTGGGGGGGTAAGCAATCAGCCCCAGCATTTT; CDR3 protein: CSIGGVSNQPQHF
clone size: once; V gene: TRBV4-2; D gene: .; J gene: TRBJ2-5; CDR3 DNA: TGTGCCAGCAGCCAAGAAGGCGGTAATCCAGAGACCCAGTACTTC; CDR3 protein: CASSQEGGNPETQYF
clone size: .; V gene: TRBV19; D gene: TRBD2; J gene: TRBJ2-1; CDR3 DNA: TGTGCCAGTAGTACGCCTTGGGCCGCGGGCGCGGGGGGTGAGCAGTTCTTC; CDR3 protein: CASSTPWAAGAGGEQFF
clone size: .; V gene: TRBV28; D gene: .; J gene: TRBJ1-1; CDR3 DNA: TGTGCCAGCACTAAATCGACGGAGGCCACTGAAGCTTTCTTT; CDR3 protein: CASTKSTEATEAFF
clone size: .; V gene: TRBV7-2; D gene: TRBD2; J gene: TRBJ2-7; CDR3 DNA: TGTGCCAGCAGCCCACCTGGGAGGGGAACCTACGAGCAGTACTTC; CDR3 protein: CASSPPGRGTYEQYF
clone size: .; V gene: TRBV6-6; D gene: .; J gene: TRBJ1-5; CDR3 DNA: TGTGCCAGCAGTCTCGACAGACTTAGCAATCAGCCCCAGCATTTT; CDR3 protein: CASSLDRLSNQPQHF
clone size: .; V gene: TRBV25-1; D gene: .; J gene: TRBJ1-3; CDR3 DNA: TGTGCCAGCAGTTGGGGCCCCTCTGGAAACACCATATATTTT; CDR3 protein: CASSWGPSGNTIYF
clone size: .; V gene: TRBV9; D gene: .; J gene: TRBJ2-2; CDR3 DNA: TGTGCCAGCAGCGTAGCGGGCGGGGAGCTGTTTTTT; CDR3 protein: CASSVAGGELFF
clone size: .; V gene: TRBV29-1; D gene: .; J gene: TRBJ2-4; CDR3 DNA: TGCAGCGTTGATACCAAAAACATTCAGTACTTC; CDR3 protein: CSVDTKNIQYF
clone size: .; V gene: TRBV27; D gene: .; J gene: TRBJ2-3; CDR3 DNA: TGTGCCAGCCAAATTGACGTCACAGATACGCAGTATTTT; CDR3 protein: CASQIDVTDTQYF
clone size: .; V gene: TRBV18; D gene: .; J gene: TRBJ1-1; CDR3 DNA: TGTGCCAGCTCACCACCCCCCCAGAGGGGGATGAACACTGAAGCTTTCTTT; CDR3 protein: CASSPPPQRGMNTEAFF
clone size: .; V gene: TRBV7-2; D gene: .; J gene: TRBJ1-5; CDR3 DNA: TGTGCCAGCAGCCCGTTCAGGGGTAATCAGCCCCAGCATTTT; CDR3 protein: CASSPFRGNQPQHF
clone size: .; V gene: TRBV21-1; D gene: .; J gene: TRBJ2-1; CDR3 DNA: TGTGCCATCTCGACTAGTCATGAGCAGTTCTTC; CDR3 protein: CAISTSHEQFF
clone size: .; V gene: TRBV30; D gene: .; J gene: TRBJ2-7; CDR3 DNA: TGTGCCTGGAGTGTACCGGGGGGCACATTAAACGAGCAGTACTTC; CDR3 protein: CAWSVPGGTLNEQYF
clone size: .; V gene: TRBV5-1; D gene: TRBD1; J gene: TRBJ2-5; CDR3 DNA: TGCGCCAGCAGCCCCAGCACAGGGGATGGGGAGACCCAGTACTTC; CDR3 protein: CASSPSTGDGETQYF
clone size: .; V gene: TRBV20-1; D gene: .; J gene: TRBJ2-5; CDR3 DNA: TGCAGTGCTGGACGGGAGACCCAGTACTTC; CDR3 protein: CSAGRETQYF
clone size: .; V gene: TRBV29-1; D gene: .; J gene: TRBJ2-1; CDR3 DNA: TGCAGCATGGGCCCTAGGAGTGAGCAGTTCTTC; CDR3 protein: CSMGPRSEQFF
clone size: .; V gene: TRBV7-8; D gene: .; J gene: TRBJ1-1; CDR3 DNA: TGTGCCAGCAGCCAGGCCGGGGGGGCCCGCACTGAAGCTTTCTTT; CDR3 protein: CASSQAGGARTEAFF
clone size: .; V gene: TRBV28; D gene: TRBD1; J gene: TRBJ2-3; CDR3 DNA: TGTGCCAGCAGTTCGGACAGGGCACTCACAGATACGCAGTATTTT; CDR3 protein: CASSSDRALTDTQYF
clone size: .; V gene: TRBV2; D gene: .; J gene: TRBJ2-1; CDR3 DNA: TGTGCCAGCAGTGAAAGTAGCGGAGGATACAATGAGCAGTTCTTC; CDR3 protein: CASSESSGGYNEQFF
clone size: .; V gene: TRBV15; D gene: TRBD1; J gene: TRBJ2-3; CDR3 DNA: TGTGCCACCAGCAGCGGGACAGGGGGCACAGATACGCAGTATTTT; CDR3 protein: CATSSGTGGTDTQYF
clone size: .; V gene: TRBV28; D gene: .; J gene: TRBJ1-5; CDR3 DNA: TGTGCCAGCACTCTTCCGGGCAATCAGCCCCAGCATTTT; CDR3 protein: CASTLPGNQPQHF
clone size: .; V gene: TRBV29-1; D gene: .; J gene: TRBJ2-3; CDR3 DNA: TGCAGCGTTGAAGAGTCCCAGGGCCCAGATACGCAGTATTTT; CDR3 protein: CSVEESQGPDTQYF
clone size: .; V gene: TRBV19; D gene: .; J gene: TRBJ1-5; CDR3 DNA: TGTGCCAGTAGTATAGAAAAGGGACATGGAAATCAGCCCCAGCATTTT; CDR3 protein: CASSIEKGHGNQPQHF
clone size: .; V gene: TRBV19; D gene: .; J gene: TRBJ1-5; CDR3 DNA: TGTGCCAGTAGTCGCGGTATCTGGGAAACTAGCAATCAGCCCCAGCATTTT; CDR3 protein: CASSRGIWETSNQPQHF
clone size: .; V gene: TRBV5-5; D gene: .; J gene: TRBJ2-1; CDR3 DNA: TGTGCCAGCAGCTCTGGGCCCGACAATGAGCAGTTCTTC; CDR3 protein: CASSSGPDNEQFF